A single sample is the source of the 26 T cell receptor beta chains below, sequenced in a study of T-cell reconstitution after alpha-beta-depleted transplantation in children. Unique molecular identifiers were incorporated during preparation of the TCRbeta library. One entry per CDR3 protein, called by TCRdb with MiXCR from the PCR reads. The table lists about 360,000 distinct CDR3 sequences, about 14% of them singletons, with about 3.9% in the top ten. The sequencing used PBMCs, collected from the stem cell graft. Receptors were obtained from a human donor who donated a stem cell graft to a child with Fanconi anemia.

This sequence joins TRBV5-1 and TRBJ1-5, with no clear D. V shed 0 bases and J shed 4 bases, with 11 bases lying between them. Germline loops: CDR1 SGHRS, CDR2 YFSETQ. The CDR3 runs to 15 residues. CDR3 DNA: TGCGCCAGCAGCTTGGATGGCAGACCTAATCAGCCCCAGCATTTT. Encoded protein: CASSLDGRPNQPQHF.

At least ten counts were recorded for this clonotype. This chain joins TRBV14 and TRBJ2-1, with 10 nucleotides matching TRBD2. The CDR3 loop spans 16 amino acids. The ends lost 4 bases at V and 5 bases at J; junction bases unmatched: 8. CDR1 and CDR2 (germline): SGHDN, FVKESK. CDR3 region: CASSPLAGFLNNEQFF. The DNA of the CDR3 is TGTGCCAGCAGCCCACTAGCGGGGTTTCTGAACAATGAGCAGTTCTTC.

The rearrangement joins TRBV18 to TRBJ2-1; D may match TRBD1 or TRBD2 (5 bases each). The CDR3 contains 15 residues. V gave up 6 bases and J gave up 2 bases, with 14 bases separating them. Germline V gene lookup returns CDR1 KGHSH and CDR2 LQKENI. CDR3 protein: CASSLGTAAYNEQFF. CDR3 DNA sequence: TGTGCCAGCTCGCTAGGGACGGCGGCCTACAATGAGCAGTTCTTC.

The chain employs TRBV4-2 and TRBJ2-1; 11 positions agree with TRBD1. J lost 5 bases, V lost 4 bases, and 10 bases had no gene match. The CDR3 is made up of 17 amino acids. CDR1 and CDR2 (germline): LGHNA, YNFKEQ. DNA of the CDR3: TGTGCCAGCAGCCCCCAACCGGGACAGGGGGGGAACAATGAGCAGTTCTTC. The encoded protein is CASSPQPGQGGNNEQFF.

This clonotype came up many times. V usage is TRBV5-7 and J usage is TRBJ2-7; D is ambiguous. TRBV5-7 is flagged as an ORF with uncertain function. Trimming cost V 0 bases and J 3 bases, with 1 base left between them. This CDR3 comprises 11 residues. CDR3 sequence (DNA): TGTGCCAGCAGCTTGGACTACGAGCAGTACTTC. It specifies CASSLDYEQYF.

The table lists this clonotype with many counts. V is TRBV29-1 and J is TRBJ2-1, with unresolved D. Germline CDR1 is SQVTM and CDR2 is ANQGSEA. CDR3 length equals 12 residues. The V end lost 1 base, the J end lost 7 bases, and 8 bases lay between the germline ends. CDR3 in amino acids: CSVEVVVNEQFF. The CDR3, as DNA: TGCAGCGTTGAAGTTGTAGTGAATGAGCAGTTCTTC.

V and J are TRBV18 and TRBJ1-3; D is unresolved. CDR3 length: 16 residues. CDR1 and CDR2 (germline): KGHSH, LQKENI. V was clipped by 3 bases and J by 0 bases, with 12 bases between them. In DNA form, the CDR3 reads TGTGCCAGCTCACCCGGGCCCCTGAGCTCTGGAAACACCATATATTTT. It yields the protein CASSPGPLSSGNTIYF.

This clonotype was seen many times. This chain links TRBV5-1 with TRBJ2-5, with 8 bases aligning to TRBD1. The CDR3 length is 17 residues. V was clipped by 1 base and J by 6 bases; unmatched bases: 14. Germline lookup yields CDR1 SGHRS and CDR2 YFSETQ. CDR3 protein: CASSLSTDRGGGKTQYF. The CDR3, as DNA: TGCGCCAGCAGCTTGTCCACTGACAGGGGCGGAGGGAAGACCCAGTACTTC. Together with reference TRBV5-1 and TRBJ2-5, the CDR3 gives the full variable domain: KAGVTQTPRYLIKTRGQQVTLSCSPISGHRSVSWYQQTPGQGLQFLFEYFSETQRNKGNFPGRFSGRQFSNSRSEMNVSTLELGDSALYLCASSLSTDRGGGKTQYFGPGTRLLVL.

This clonotype was seen more than once but under ten times. The V gene is TRBV27, the J gene TRBJ2-7, with D perhaps matching TRBD1 (6 bases). Germline V CDR1 and CDR2: MNHEY, SMNVEV (reference sequence). The ends were cut back, 6 bases at V and 4 bases at J, with 16 bases in the middle. The CDR3 sequence is 14 residues long. The CDR3, as DNA: TGTGCCAGCAGCCGAGCGCCTCAGGGGTACGAGCAGTACTTC. It specifies CASSRAPQGYEQYF.

In its sample, this clonotype was seen many times. The chain couples TRBV29-1 to TRBJ2-1; D call uncertain. This CDR3 has 11 amino acids. V was pared by 2 bases and J by 7 bases, with 6 bases between. Germline V gene lookup returns CDR1 SQVTM and CDR2 ANQGSEA. The CDR3 spells CSVEISNEQFF. CDR3 DNA sequence: TGCAGCGTTGAAATCAGTAATGAGCAGTTCTTC.

The chain joins TRBV15 to TRBJ1-3; D is unresolved. CDR3 size: 15 residues. V was trimmed by 0 bases and J by 0 bases, leaving 6 bases between them. Germline lookup yields CDR1 LNHNV and CDR2 YYDKDF (reference sequence). The CDR3 reads CATSREWSSGNTIYF. In DNA, the CDR3 is TGTGCCACCAGCAGAGAATGGAGCTCTGGAAACACCATATATTTT.

This chain joins TRBV6-5 and TRBJ2-2; D is unclear. Trimming took off 2 bases at V and 7 bases at J, with 8 bases between the two ends. Germline V gene lookup returns CDR1 MNHEY and CDR2 SVGAGI. This CDR3 spans 13 amino acids. This chain's CDR3 is CASSYRVIGELFF. Here the CDR3 DNA reads TGTGCCAGCAGTTACCGAGTAATCGGGGAGCTGTTTTTT.

This clonotype was seen more than once but under ten times. The chain links TRBV3-1 to TRBJ2-3, with a possible D match to TRBD1 (6 bases). Germline loops: CDR1 LGHDT, CDR2 YNNKEL (reference sequence). Trimming shortened V by 6 bases and J by 0 bases, and 13 bases separated the two germline ends. The CDR3 spans 15 residues. CDR3 bases: TGTGCCAGCAGTTTCACAGGGCTCAGCACAGATACGCAGTATTTT. This codes for CASSFTGLSTDTQYF.

V and J are TRBV7-9 and TRBJ2-7; perhaps TRBD1 as D (6 bases). CDR1 is SEHNR, CDR2 FQNEAQ, per germline (reference sequence). V was trimmed by 2 bases and J by 0 bases, leaving 8 bases between them. The CDR3 runs 14 residues. CDR3 in DNA: TGTGCCAGCAGCTTACAGGGGCCCTCCTACGAGCAGTACTTC. This gives the protein CASSLQGPSYEQYF.

The V gene is TRBV5-1, the J gene TRBJ2-6; D perhaps matches TRBD2 (5 bases). There are 17 residues in the CDR3. V was clipped by 0 bases and J by 0 bases, with 10 bases between them. Per the germline V gene, CDR1 is SGHRS and CDR2 is YFSETQ. In DNA, the CDR3 is TGCGCCAGCAGCTTGGGGAGGCCACTCTCTGGGGCCAACGTCCTGACTTTC. Translation gives CASSLGRPLSGANVLTF.

The chain recombines TRBV4-1 with TRBJ1-3; 7 bases line up with TRBD1. This CDR3 region has 17 residues. The junction had 5 bases not matched to a gene; V was cut back by 0 bases and J by 0 bases. Per germline, CDR1 MGHRA and CDR2 YSYEKL. Here the CDR3 reads CASSQETGALSGNTIYF. The DNA for the CDR3 is TGCGCCAGCAGCCAAGAAACAGGGGCTCTCTCTGGAAACACCATATATTTT.

This chain uses TRBV18 with TRBJ2-1, with 8 nucleotides matching TRBD1. The junction had 3 bases not matched to a gene; V was cut back by 2 bases and J by 3 bases. From germline, CDR1 is KGHSH and CDR2 LQKENI. The CDR3 is 15 amino acids. The CDR3 DNA reads as TGTGCCAGCTCACCAAAGGACAGGGTCTACAATGAGCAGTTCTTC. Translated, it gives CASSPKDRVYNEQFF.

This clonotype was found many times. V and J are TRBV4-2 and TRBJ1-1; D uncertain. The CDR3 is 14 amino acids. V was shortened by 0 bases and J by 1 base, with 6 bases between the two germline ends. Germline V CDR1 and CDR2: LGHNA, YNFKEQ. The CDR3 DNA reads as TGTGCCAGCAGCCAAGATCGACAGAACACTGAAGCTTTCTTT. This sequence encodes CASSQDRQNTEAFF.

This clonotype was counted between two and nine times. The chain employs TRBV5-1 and TRBJ1-1, with D uncertain. From germline, CDR1 is SGHRS and CDR2 YFSETQ. The CDR3 consists of 13 residues. V lost 0 bases to trimming and J lost 1 base, with 4 bases between them. Here the CDR3 DNA reads TGCGCCAGCAGCTTGGAGAAGAACACTGAAGCTTTCTTT. This gives the protein CASSLEKNTEAFF.

The J gene is TRBJ2-1, the V gene TRBV29-1, with D unresolved. This CDR3 has 12 amino acids. Looked up from germline, CDR1 is SQVTM and CDR2 is ANQGSEA. V lost 7 bases to trimming and J lost 0 bases, with 7 bases between them. CDR3 residues: CSAQSSYNEQFF. As DNA, the CDR3 is TGCAGCGCCCAGAGCTCCTACAATGAGCAGTTCTTC.

Only a few counts were recorded for this clonotype. V usage is TRBV18 and J usage is TRBJ2-5; possibly TRBD1 for D (6 bases). Looked up from germline, CDR1 is KGHSH and CDR2 is LQKENI. The length of the CDR3 is 13 residues. Trimming cost V 2 bases and J 5 bases, with 9 bases left between them. The CDR3 bases are TGTGCCAGCTCACCATACAGGGAGGAGACCCAGTACTTC. Protein: CASSPYREETQYF.

This clonotype was counted between two and nine times. This chain connects TRBV6-2 or TRBV6-3 to TRBJ2-7; no clear D. Per the germline V gene, CDR1 is MNHEY and CDR2 is SVGEGT. This CDR3 is 12 amino acids long. V shed 2 bases and J shed 6 bases, with 8 bases lying between them. The CDR3 region is CASSYALSEQYF. The CDR3 region has the DNA TGTGCCAGCAGTTACGCTCTCTCCGAGCAGTACTTC.

This clonotype has more than one count but fewer than ten. This rearrangement joins TRBV5-5 to TRBJ2-1; D remains unclear. V shed 2 bases and J shed 3 bases, with 9 bases lying between them. The CDR3 sequence is 14 residues long. The germline gives CDR1 SGHKS, CDR2 YYEKEE (reference sequence). CDR3 region: CASSLVEDYNEQFF. CDR3 in DNA: TGTGCCAGCAGCTTAGTCGAGGACTACAATGAGCAGTTCTTC.

V and J are TRBV6-5 and TRBJ1-3; D is uncertain. Per germline, CDR1 MNHEY and CDR2 SVGAGI. V lost 2 bases and J lost 1, with 15 bases in between. This CDR3 comprises 17 residues. In DNA, the CDR3 is TGTGCCAGCAGTTACCTGTCCGGGCCGACTTCTGGAAACACCATATATTTT. Amino acid sequence: CASSYLSGPTSGNTIYF.

The V and J genes are TRBV2 and TRBJ2-3; the D gene is possibly TRBD1 (6 bases). Germline CDR1 and CDR2: SNHLY and FYNNEI. Trimming cost V 5 bases and J 5 bases, with 11 bases left between them. The CDR3 contains 13 residues. CDR3 bases: TGTGCCAGCAGTATGTACAGGGAAGATACGCAGTATTTT. Protein sequence: CASSMYREDTQYF.

The table lists this clonotype with a few counts. The CDR3 region is CASSLGTGLNEKLFF. The CDR3 nucleotides read TGCGCCAGCAGCCTCGGGACAGGACTAAATGAAAAACTGTTTTTT. This chain links TRBV5-1 with TRBJ1-4; 8 bases line up with TRBD1. Germline assignment: CDR1 SGHRS and CDR2 YFSETQ. V lost 4 bases to trimming and J lost 5 bases; unmatched junction nucleotides: 7. The CDR3 has 15 amino acids.